A selection of T cell receptor beta chains follows, all from one sample in a study of cytomegalovirus exposure and HLA in healthy donors. Generated by immunoSEQ multiplex PCR, the TCRdb table keeps only in-frame clones and is missing some. This sample carries more than 150,000 clones, roughly 77% of them seen once, and the ten largest clones take less than 2.5%. Sequencing input: PBMCs. The receptors shown here come from a woman aged 25 to 39 in good health and CMV-seropositive. Both conserved end residues are part of each CDR3. The D gene is left open where the match is weak. The listing skips clone size in some rows; elsewhere it reads once, few, many or a size class.

DNA	CDR3	V	size	J	D
TGTGCCAGCAGTGAAGTAGGGACAACCACCGGGGAGCTGTTTTTT	CASSEVGTTTGELFF	TRBV2	once	TRBJ2-2	-
TGCAGCGTTGAAGATCCTGGGGCAGGGGAAGGCAATGAGCAGTTCTTC	CSVEDPGAGEGNEQFF	TRBV29-1	-	TRBJ2-1	-
TGTGCCAGCAGCCCTATTTCAGGGAGGGCGGGTGGCTACACCTTC	CASSPISGRAGGYTF	TRBV28	-	TRBJ1-2	-
TGCGCCAGCAGTGAGCAGGGTTCTGGAAACACCATATATTTT	CASSEQGSGNTIYF	TRBV10-2	few	TRBJ1-3	-
TGCGCCAGCAGCCAAGATTTCCGGGAGGATACGCAGTATTTT	CASSQDFREDTQYF	TRBV4-3	-	TRBJ2-3	-
TGTGCCAGCAGTTACGTGCCGGGACAGGCCTTCTATGGCTACACCTTC	CASSYVPGQAFYGYTF	TRBV6-5	-	TRBJ1-2	TRBD1
TGTGCCAGCAGCTCCCCAGGGGGGACGGCCAAAAACATTCAGTACTTC	CASSSPGGTAKNIQYF	TRBV7-9	-	TRBJ2-4	-
TGTGCCAGCAGTTTATCCTACAGGGGGAGCTCCTACGAGCAGTACTTC	CASSLSYRGSSYEQYF	TRBV27	-	TRBJ2-7	TRBD1
TGTGCCAGCAGCGTAGCTGACAGTTTGAGTGAAAAACTGTTTTTT	CASSVADSLSEKLFF	TRBV9	-	TRBJ1-4	-
TGCGCCAGCAGCCCAGGGAATAATTCACCCCTCCACTTT	CASSPGNNSPLHF	TRBV10-1	-	TRBJ1-6	-
TGTGCCAGCAATAATGCCAAAGGGGGCCAAGAGACCCAGTACTTC	CASNNAKGGQETQYF	TRBV6-5	few	TRBJ2-5	-
TGTGCCAGCAGCTCCGGGACACTCGGCCTAGGGCAGTACTTC	CASSSGTLGLGQYF	TRBV7-8	-	TRBJ2-7	-
TGTGCCAGCGCCGTTTCGAGCGGGGGGGCACGCGAGACCCAGTACTTC	CASAVSSGGARETQYF	TRBV9	-	TRBJ2-5	TRBD2
TGTGCCAGCAGTTACTCGAAGGTTAAAGGGGACTATGGCTACACCTTC	CASSYSKVKGDYGYTF	TRBV6-5	few	TRBJ1-2	-
TGTGCCAGCAGCTCTAACCCGCGGCGGGGCCCCTATGTACCCCTCCACTTT	CASSSNPRRGPYVPLHF	TRBV11-2	-	TRBJ1-6	-
TGTGCCAGCAGTCTAAACAGGGCCAGCTACGAGCAGTACTTC	CASSLNRASYEQYF	TRBV11-3	once	TRBJ2-7	-
TGTGCCAGCAGCGTCGCCGGGACAGGGGCCAGGGAGACCCAGTACTTC	CASSVAGTGARETQYF	TRBV9	-	TRBJ2-5	TRBD1
TGTGCCAGCAGTAACAGGCTGGGACAGGGGTCCCCGAACTATGGCTACACCTTC	CASSNRLGQGSPNYGYTF	TRBV27	-	TRBJ1-2	TRBD1
TGTGCCAGCAGCCCTACAGGGAGCCCCCTTGGCTACACCTTC	CASSPTGSPLGYTF	TRBV11-2	-	TRBJ1-2	-
TGTGCCAGCAGCGGCTGGGGGGGCTCCTCCTACGAGCAGTACTTC	CASSGWGGSSYEQYF	TRBV7-9	-	TRBJ2-7	-
TGTGCCAGCAGCGCCGGGACAGGGGGCTTCACAGATACGCAGTATTTT	CASSAGTGGFTDTQYF	TRBV9	-	TRBJ2-3	TRBD1
TGTGCCAGCAGCTTGGCTGGGAGGAGTGACTATGGCTACACCTTC	CASSLAGRSDYGYTF	TRBV5-6	-	TRBJ1-2	-
TGTGCCAGCGGACTTTCGAGCTCCTACGAGCAGTACTTC	CASGLSSSYEQYF	TRBV6-6	-	TRBJ2-7	-
TGTGCCAGCAGCACGAGGGGGACAGCTAGCGAGCAGTACTTC	CASSTRGTASEQYF	TRBV7-8	-	TRBJ2-7	TRBD1
TGTGCCAGCAGCTTACGAGACAGGGATTCACCCCTCCACTTT	CASSLRDRDSPLHF	TRBV7-6	few	TRBJ1-6	TRBD1
TGTGCCAGCAGTTACAACGGGAACACCGGGGAGCTGTTTTTT	CASSYNGNTGELFF	TRBV6-5	-	TRBJ2-2	-
TGTGCCAGCTGTTCCGGGGGGGGCTATGGCTACACCTTC	CASCSGGGYGYTF	TRBV6-5	-	TRBJ1-2	-
TGTGCCAGCAGCCCTCCAGCTCGGAGGGGGCGCGAGCAGTACTTC	CASSPPARRGREQYF	TRBV7-9	-	TRBJ2-7	-
TGTGCCAGCAGCTTGAGTATGACAGGGGCTCAGCCCCAGCATTTT	CASSLSMTGAQPQHF	TRBV5-6	once	TRBJ1-5	TRBD1
TGTGCCAGCAGTTTTCAGGGGGCGCCTGGCTACACCTTC	CASSFQGAPGYTF	TRBV28	-	TRBJ1-2	TRBD1
TGTGCCAGCAGCCGGGACAGACTCTACGAGCAGTACTTC	CASSRDRLYEQYF	TRBV27	-	TRBJ2-7	TRBD1
TGTGCCAGCAGCTTCACTAGCGGGGGAACCTACAATGAGCAGTTCTTC	CASSFTSGGTYNEQFF	TRBV5-4	-	TRBJ2-1	TRBD2
TGTGCCAGCAGCCCGAGCCCCGAGGGAAGGCAGCCCCAGCATTTT	CASSPSPEGRQPQHF	TRBV11-2	-	TRBJ1-5	-
TGTGCCAGCAGTTATAGTGGGGGGATCGGCAATGAGCAGTTCTTC	CASSYSGGIGNEQFF	TRBV11-3	-	TRBJ2-1	-
TGTGCCAGCCGGTCGGGGGAGACCCAGTACTTC	CASRSGETQYF	TRBV2	-	TRBJ2-5	-
TGCGCCAGCAGCCAAGAGGGGCTCAGGCAGTACTTC	CASSQEGLRQYF	TRBV4-1	once	TRBJ2-7	-
TGTGCCAGCAGCTTACGACAGGGAACCGAGCAGTACTTC	CASSLRQGTEQYF	TRBV13	-	TRBJ2-7	TRBD1
TGTGCCAGCAGTGCCGGACAGGGGTATGCGAGAGGCTACACCTTC	CASSAGQGYARGYTF	TRBV6-5	few	TRBJ1-2	TRBD1
TGTGCCAGCAGCCCCACCGAGGGCGGGGGGGAGACCCAGTACTTC	CASSPTEGGGETQYF	TRBV4-2	-	TRBJ2-5	TRBD2
TGTGCCAGCCTGGGAGTGGAGCCCAAGAGTTTGGCCCAGTACTTC	CASLGVEPKSLAQYF	TRBV7-9	-	TRBJ2-5	-
TGCGCCAGCAGCTTGGAGCCACGATCTAACACTGAAGCTTTCTTT	CASSLEPRSNTEAFF	TRBV5-1	-	TRBJ1-1	-
TGCGCCAGCAGTGAGGGGGTAACCGGCCCAAAAAGGGGCTATGGCTACACCTTC	CASSEGVTGPKRGYGYTF	TRBV10-1	-	TRBJ1-2	-
TGTGCCAGCAGCTTAGTAGGGAGTCCGCGTGAGCAGTTCTTC	CASSLVGSPREQFF	TRBV7-9	-	TRBJ2-1	-
TGTGCCATCAGTGATGGGGGACAGGGGGCTGGTGAGCAGTACTTC	CAISDGGQGAGEQYF	TRBV10-3	-	TRBJ2-7	TRBD1
TGTGCCAGCACCCCTCGGCGACATAGCAATCAGCCCCAGCATTTT	CASTPRRHSNQPQHF	TRBV2	-	TRBJ1-5	-
TGCGCCAGCAGCCACCGATTGGCAGGGAACTATGGCTACACCTTC	CASSHRLAGNYGYTF	TRBV4-1	-	TRBJ1-2	-
TGTGCCAGCAGTTTATGGGGCGGGGCCTCCTACGAGCAGTACTTC	CASSLWGGASYEQYF	TRBV27	-	TRBJ2-7	-
TGCGCCAGCAGCCGAATGACAGGGGGCTTTCCTGAAGCTTTCTTT	CASSRMTGGFPEAFF	TRBV4-3	-	TRBJ1-1	TRBD1
TGTGCCAGCAGCGTAGCCGAAGGACTAGCGGGGGGCTATGAGCAGTTCTTC	CASSVAEGLAGGYEQFF	TRBV9	-	TRBJ2-1	TRBD2
TGTGCCAGCAGCTCGGGACTTGGGTCCTACGAGCAGTACTTC	CASSSGLGSYEQYF	TRBV13	few	TRBJ2-7	-
TGCGCCAGCAGCCAAGATGCCGGCTCCTACGAGCAGTACTTC	CASSQDAGSYEQYF	TRBV4-3	-	TRBJ2-7	-
TGCGCCAGCAGCCCAACAGGGGGCGCAGATACGCAGTATTTT	CASSPTGGADTQYF	TRBV4-1	-	TRBJ2-3	TRBD1
TGTGCCAGCAGTCCCGGGACAGGGGCTTACAATGAGCAGTTCTTC	CASSPGTGAYNEQFF	TRBV2	-	TRBJ2-1	TRBD1